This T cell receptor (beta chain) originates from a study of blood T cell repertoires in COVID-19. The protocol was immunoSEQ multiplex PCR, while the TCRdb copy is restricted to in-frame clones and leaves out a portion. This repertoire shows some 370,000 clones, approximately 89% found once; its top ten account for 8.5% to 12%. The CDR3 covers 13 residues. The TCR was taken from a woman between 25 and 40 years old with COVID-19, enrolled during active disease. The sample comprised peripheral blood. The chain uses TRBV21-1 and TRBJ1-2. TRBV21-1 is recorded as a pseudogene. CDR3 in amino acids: CASSLGRGDGYTF. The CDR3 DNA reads TGTGCCAGCAGCCTAGGTCGGGGAGATGGCTACACCTTC.